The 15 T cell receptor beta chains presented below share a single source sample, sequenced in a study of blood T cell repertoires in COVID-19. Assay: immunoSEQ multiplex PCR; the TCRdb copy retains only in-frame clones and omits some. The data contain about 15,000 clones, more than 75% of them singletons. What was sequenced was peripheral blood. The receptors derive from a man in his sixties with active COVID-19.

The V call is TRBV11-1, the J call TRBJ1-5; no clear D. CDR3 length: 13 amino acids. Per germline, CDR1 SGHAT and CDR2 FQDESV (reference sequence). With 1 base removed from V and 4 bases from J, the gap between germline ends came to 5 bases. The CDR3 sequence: CASSLGLNQPQHF. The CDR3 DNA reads TGTGCCAGCAGCTTAGGACTAAATCAGCCCCAGCATTTT.

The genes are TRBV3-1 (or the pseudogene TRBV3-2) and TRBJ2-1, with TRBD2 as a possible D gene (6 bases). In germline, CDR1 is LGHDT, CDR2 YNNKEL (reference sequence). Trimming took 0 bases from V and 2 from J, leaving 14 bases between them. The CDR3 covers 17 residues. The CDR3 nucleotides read TGTGCCAGCAGCCAAGATTCTACGGGGGTTCCCTACAATGAGCAGTTCTTC. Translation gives CASSQDSTGVPYNEQFF.

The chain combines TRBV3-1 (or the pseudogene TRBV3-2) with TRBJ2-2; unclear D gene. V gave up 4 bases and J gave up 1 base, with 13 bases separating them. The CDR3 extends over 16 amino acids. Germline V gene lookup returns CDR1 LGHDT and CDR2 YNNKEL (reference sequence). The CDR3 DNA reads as TGTGCCAGCAGCCGGCTCGGTCAGGTGAACACCGGGGAGCTGTTTTTT. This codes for CASSRLGQVNTGELFF.

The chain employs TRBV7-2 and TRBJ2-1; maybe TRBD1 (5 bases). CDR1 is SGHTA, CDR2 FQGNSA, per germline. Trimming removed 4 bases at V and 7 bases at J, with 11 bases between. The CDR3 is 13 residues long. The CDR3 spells CASSSRQPNEQFF. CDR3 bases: TGTGCCAGCAGCTCCAGACAGCCTAATGAGCAGTTCTTC.

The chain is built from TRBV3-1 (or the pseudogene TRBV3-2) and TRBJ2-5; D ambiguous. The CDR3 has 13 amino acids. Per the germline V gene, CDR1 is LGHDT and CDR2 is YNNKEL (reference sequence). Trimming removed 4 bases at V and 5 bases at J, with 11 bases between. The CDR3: CASSPWALETQYF. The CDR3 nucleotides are TGTGCCAGCAGCCCTTGGGCATTGGAGACCCAGTACTTC.

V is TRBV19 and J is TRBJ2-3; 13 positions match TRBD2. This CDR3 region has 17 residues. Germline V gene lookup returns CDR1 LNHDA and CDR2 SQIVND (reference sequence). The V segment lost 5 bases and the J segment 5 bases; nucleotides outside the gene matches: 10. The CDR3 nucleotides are TGTGCCAGTAGTCGCAATTCCGGGACTAGCGGGGTAGATACGCAGTATTTT. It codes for CASSRNSGTSGVDTQYF. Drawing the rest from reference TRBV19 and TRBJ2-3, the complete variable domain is DGGITQSPKYLFRKEGQNVTLSCEQNLNHDAMYWYRQDPGQGLRLIYYSQIVNDFQKGDIAEGYSVSREKKESFPLTVTSAQKNPTAFYLCASSRNSGTSGVDTQYFGPGTRLTVL.

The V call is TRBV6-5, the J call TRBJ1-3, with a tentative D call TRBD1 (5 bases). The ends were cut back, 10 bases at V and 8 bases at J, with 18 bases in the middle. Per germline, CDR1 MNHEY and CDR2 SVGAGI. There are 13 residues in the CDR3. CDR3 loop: CATRTQGGDTIYF. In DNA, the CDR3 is TGTGCCACCAGAACCCAGGGAGGAGACACCATATATTTT.

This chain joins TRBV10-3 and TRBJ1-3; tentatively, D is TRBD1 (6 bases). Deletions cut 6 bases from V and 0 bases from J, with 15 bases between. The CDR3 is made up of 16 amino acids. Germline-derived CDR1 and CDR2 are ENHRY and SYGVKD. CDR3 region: CAIRAGAETSGNTIYF. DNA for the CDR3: TGTGCCATCAGGGCGGGGGCAGAAACCTCTGGAAACACCATATATTTT.

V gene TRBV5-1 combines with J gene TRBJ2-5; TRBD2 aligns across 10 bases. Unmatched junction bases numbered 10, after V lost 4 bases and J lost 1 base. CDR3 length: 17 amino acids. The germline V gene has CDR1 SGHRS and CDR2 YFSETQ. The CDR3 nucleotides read TGCGCCAGCAGCCCACAAGGGCTAGCGGGGGTCCAAGAGACCCAGTACTTC. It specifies CASSPQGLAGVQETQYF.

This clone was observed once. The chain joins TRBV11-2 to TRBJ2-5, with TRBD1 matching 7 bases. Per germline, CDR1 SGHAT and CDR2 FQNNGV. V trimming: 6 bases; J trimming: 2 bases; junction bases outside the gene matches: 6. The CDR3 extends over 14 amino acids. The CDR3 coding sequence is TGTGCCAGCAGACGCCCGGGACAGCAAGAGACCCAGTACTTC. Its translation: CASRRPGQQETQYF.

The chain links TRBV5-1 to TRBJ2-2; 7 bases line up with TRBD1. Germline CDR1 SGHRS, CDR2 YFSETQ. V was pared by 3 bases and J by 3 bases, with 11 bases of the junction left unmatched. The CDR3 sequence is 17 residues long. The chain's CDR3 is CASSSTGSTSHTGELFF. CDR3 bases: TGCGCCAGCAGCTCGACAGGGAGTACATCGCACACCGGGGAGCTGTTTTTT.

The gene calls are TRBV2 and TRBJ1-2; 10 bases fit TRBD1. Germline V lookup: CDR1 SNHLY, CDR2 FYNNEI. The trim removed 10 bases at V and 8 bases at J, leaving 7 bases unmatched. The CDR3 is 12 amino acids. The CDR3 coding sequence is TGTGCCATCGAGGGACAGGGGAGGGGCTACACCTTC. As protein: CAIEGQGRGYTF.

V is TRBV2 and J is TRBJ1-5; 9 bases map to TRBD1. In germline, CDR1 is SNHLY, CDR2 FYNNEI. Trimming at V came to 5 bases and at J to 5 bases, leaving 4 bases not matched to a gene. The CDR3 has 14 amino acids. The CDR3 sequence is CASSSDRGDQPQHF. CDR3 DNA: TGTGCCAGCAGTTCGGACAGGGGAGATCAGCCCCAGCATTTT.

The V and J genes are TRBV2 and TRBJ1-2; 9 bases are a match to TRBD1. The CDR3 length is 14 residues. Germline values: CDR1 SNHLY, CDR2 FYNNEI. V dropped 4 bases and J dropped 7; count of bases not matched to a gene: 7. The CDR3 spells CASSAGTGFSGYTF. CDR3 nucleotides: TGTGCCAGCAGTGCGGGGACAGGGTTCTCTGGCTACACCTTC.

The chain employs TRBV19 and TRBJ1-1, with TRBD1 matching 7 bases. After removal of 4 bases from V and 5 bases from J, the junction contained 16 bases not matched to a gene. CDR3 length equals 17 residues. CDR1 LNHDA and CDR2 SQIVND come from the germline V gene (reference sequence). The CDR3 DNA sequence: TGTGCCAGTAGTACAGGGGGTCCCGGAGGGGTAAGGACTGAAGCTTTCTTT. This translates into CASSTGGPGGVRTEAFF.